Below, 17 T cell receptor beta chains from the same sample are listed, as sequenced in a study of T cell responses to AZD1222 COVID-19 vaccine. This table comes from immunoSEQ multiplex PCR, and its TCRdb copy is limited to in-frame clones, with some not included. The sample has approximately 110,000 clones, around 90% seen once. The specimen comprised peripheral blood, sampled on day 0 of MenACWY control vaccination. Receptor source: an adult in good health.

This clone was seen once. J is TRBJ1-2 and V is TRBV4-1; D is unresolved. Germline V gene lookup returns CDR1 MGHRA and CDR2 YSYEKL. The CDR3 length is 13 residues. V was clipped by 1 base and J by 8 bases, with 11 bases between them. The CDR3 loop reads CASSQGTDGGYTF. Here the CDR3 DNA reads TGCGCCAGCAGCCAAGGGACGGACGGCGGCTACACCTTC.

This clone was counted a few times. The genes are TRBV7-2 and TRBJ1-1, with 8 bases identical to TRBD1. The junction had 4 bases not matched to a gene; V was cut back by 7 bases and J by 0 bases. Germline CDR1 SGHTA, CDR2 FQGNSA. This CDR3 spans 14 amino acids. The DNA of the CDR3 is TGTGCCAGCAACCAGGGGGCTATGAACACTGAAGCTTTCTTT. Its protein is CASNQGAMNTEAFF.

The chain is built from TRBV7-2 and TRBJ1-6, with TRBD1 identical over 12 bases. The V gene end was trimmed by 5 bases and the J gene end by 9 bases; junction bases not matched to a gene: 8. CDR3 length: 16 residues. Germline loops: CDR1 SGHTA, CDR2 FQGNSA. The CDR3 region has the DNA TGTGCCAGCAGCGCCAGGGGACAGGGGGCCGGTTCACCCCTCCACTTT. Protein sequence: CASSARGQGAGSPLHF. The full variable domain, in which reference TRBV7-2 and TRBJ1-6 provide the parts outside the CDR3, is GAGVSQSPSNKVTEKGKDVELRCDPISGHTALYWYRQSLGQGLEFLIYFQGNSAPDKSGLPSDRFSAERTGGSVSTLTIQRTQQEDSAVYLCASSARGQGAGSPLHFGNGTRLTVT.

This rearrangement joins TRBV7-2 to TRBJ1-2; the D is unclear. The CDR3 spans 14 residues. The germline V and J ends were trimmed by 4 bases and 4 bases, with 13 bases remaining between them. Germline V gene lookup returns CDR1 SGHTA and CDR2 FQGNSA. CDR3 nucleotides: TGTGCCAGCAGCTCCCCTGCCGTAATCTATGGCTACACCTTC. Translation: CASSSPAVIYGYTF. The variable domain in full, with the rest retrieved from reference TRBV7-2 and TRBJ1-2, is GAGVSQSPSNKVTEKGKDVELRCDPISGHTALYWYRQSLGQGLEFLIYFQGNSAPDKSGLPSDRFSAERTGGSVSTLTIQRTQQEDSAVYLCASSSPAVIYGYTFGSGTRLTVV.

This CDR3 reads CASKNPPLAGWTYEQYF. For the CDR3, the DNA is TGTGCCAGCAAGAACCCGCCCCTAGCGGGATGGACCTACGAGCAGTACTTC. The rearrangement joins TRBV3-1 (or the pseudogene TRBV3-2) to TRBJ2-7; 9 bases match TRBD2. Germline V gene data show CDR1 as LGHDT and CDR2 as YNNKEL (reference sequence). V lost 7 bases to trimming and J lost 2 bases; unmatched junction nucleotides: 15. This CDR3 spans 17 amino acids.

The table lists this clone with a count of one. The chain combines TRBV28 with TRBJ2-4; D might be TRBD2 (5 bases). CDR3 length: 16 residues. The germline CDR1 and CDR2 sequences are MDHEN and SYDVKM. Deletions cut 4 bases from V and 3 bases from J, with 16 bases between. DNA for the CDR3: TGTGCCAGCAGTTCCCATACTAGTTATGGCAAAAACATTCAGTACTTC. Encoded protein: CASSSHTSYGKNIQYF.

This chain links TRBV6-5 with TRBJ1-2; D is unresolved. V gave up 5 bases and J gave up 4 bases, with 11 bases separating them. Germline V lookup: CDR1 MNHEY, CDR2 SVGAGI. This CDR3 is 13 amino acids long. The DNA for the CDR3 is TGTGCCAGCAGTCTTGAGGCCCTCTATGGCTACACCTTC. Residues: CASSLEALYGYTF.

The CDR3 region is CASSRTGELFF. DNA of the CDR3: TGTGCCAGCAGCCGCACCGGGGAGCTGTTTTTT. The rearrangement uses TRBV7-9 and TRBJ2-2; D is ambiguous. This CDR3 contains 11 residues. The V gene's germline CDR1 is SEHNR and CDR2 FQNEAQ (reference sequence). V dropped 5 bases and J dropped 4 bases, with 2 bases sitting between them. Full variable domain (missing parts from reference TRBV7-9 and TRBJ2-2): DTGVSQNPRHKITKRGQNVTFRCDPISEHNRLYWYRQTLGQGPEFLTYFQNEAQLEKSRLLSDRFSAERPKGSFSTLEIQRTEQGDSAMYLCASSRTGELFFGEGSRLTVL.

The CDR3 protein is CASSPRRDSEAFF. CDR3 coding DNA: TGTGCCAGCAGTCCCCGGCGAGACTCTGAAGCTTTCTTT. The rearrangement links TRBV6-5 to TRBJ1-1; D is unresolved. The CDR3 length is 13 residues. Per germline, CDR1 MNHEY and CDR2 SVGAGI. Trimming took 5 bases from V and 6 from J, leaving 13 bases between them.

V usage is TRBV5-4 and J usage is TRBJ2-5; TRBD2 is a possible D gene (5 bases). Trimming pared 4 bases from V and 2 bases from J, leaving 15 bases between. Germline CDR1 reads SGHNT; CDR2 reads YYREEE (reference sequence). This CDR3 comprises 15 residues. The CDR3 sequence is CASSKGSPGQETQYF. CDR3 bases: TGTGCCAGCAGCAAGGGCTCCCCGGGGCAAGAGACCCAGTACTTC.

This rearrangement joins TRBV3-1 (or the pseudogene TRBV3-2) to TRBJ2-3; the D is unclear. Germline assignment: CDR1 LGHDT and CDR2 YNNKEL (reference sequence). Trimming stripped 4 bases from V and 2 bases from J, with 13 bases between. The CDR3 sequence is 15 residues long. The CDR3 DNA sequence: TGTGCCAGCAGCCCCTGGGTCGGCCCCACAGATACGCAGTATTTT. This translates into CASSPWVGPTDTQYF.

The chain recombines TRBV3-1 (or the pseudogene TRBV3-2) with TRBJ1-3, with D unresolved. Germline CDR1 and CDR2: LGHDT and YNNKEL (reference sequence). V was pared by 3 bases and J by 4 bases, with 10 bases between. The CDR3 has 14 amino acids. In nucleotides, the CDR3 is TGTGCCAGCAGCCAGACACGGGTCGGAAACACCATATATTTT. The encoded protein is CASSQTRVGNTIYF.

The V and J genes are TRBV30 and TRBJ1-4; D remains unclear. There are 14 residues in the CDR3. With 2 bases removed from V and 6 bases from J, the gap between germline ends came to 13 bases. Germline lookup yields CDR1 GTSNPN and CDR2 SVGIG (reference sequence). The CDR3 DNA follows: TGTGCCTGGAGTCCTAAACAGACGGATGAAAAACTGTTTTTT. This codes for CAWSPKQTDEKLFF.

J is TRBJ1-6 and V is TRBV18, with TRBD1 identical over 7 bases. Germline CDR1 KGHSH, CDR2 LQKENI. This CDR3 has 13 amino acids. V trimming: 4 bases; J trimming: 8 bases; junction bases outside the gene matches: 2. CDR3 protein: CASSRTGDSPLHF. Written as DNA, the CDR3 is TGTGCCAGCTCACGTACAGGGGATTCACCCCTCCACTTT.

The chain couples TRBV27 to TRBJ1-2; 9 bases match TRBD1. CDR1 and CDR2 (germline): MNHEY, SMNVEV (reference sequence). V lost 7 bases and J lost 4; bases outside the gene matches: 4. CDR3 length: 13 residues. CDR3 loop: CASKRGQGYGYTF. Here the CDR3 DNA reads TGTGCCAGCAAAAGGGGACAGGGCTATGGCTACACCTTC.

The V gene is TRBV3-1 (or the pseudogene TRBV3-2), the J gene TRBJ1-2; 7 bases agree with TRBD1. The junction had 8 bases not matched to a gene; V was cut back by 4 bases and J by 6 bases. CDR3 length: 14 residues. From germline, CDR1 is LGHDT and CDR2 YNNKEL (reference sequence). The CDR3 spells CASSLAPGQDGYTF. The DNA of the CDR3 is TGTGCCAGCAGCCTCGCCCCCGGACAGGATGGCTACACCTTC.

This chain uses TRBV5-1 with TRBJ2-7, with TRBD1 matching 7 bases. The CDR3 has 15 residues. The germline V gene encodes CDR1 SGHRS and CDR2 YFSETQ. V was pared by 3 bases and J by 2 bases, with 8 bases of the junction left unmatched. The CDR3, as DNA: TGCGCCAGCAGCTCTACCGGGACAGCAACCTACGAGCAGTACTTC. Translated, it gives CASSSTGTATYEQYF.